This note documents a single TCR beta chain sequence. This sample was included in a study of blood T cell repertoires in COVID-19. The overall study: In each case, the material was cDNA or gDNA derived from T cells, B-cell-depleted T cells, or PBMCs.

Adults between roughly 18 and 95 years of age took part from 20 to 25 US areas. For recovered donors of Cohort 3, there were two negative PCRs, clearance, or symptom resolution. CDR3 size: 13 residues. V was shortened by 4 bases and J by 6 bases, with 12 bases between the two germline ends. In the original processing: Reference gene primer amplification in the assay estimated nucleated cell counts. The data were produced by immunoSEQ multiplex PCR, yet TCRdb's version contains in-frame clones alone and is incomplete. The V and J calls and clone size come from that table; D and trimming were worked out from the DNA. The data contain 150,000 to 170,000 clones, around 84% of them singletons.

This clonotype was sampled from a man aged 50 to 59 who had recovered from COVID-19. This rearrangement joins TRBV12-3 or TRBV12-4 to TRBJ1-2; TRBD1 is a possible D gene (6 bases). Sequenced material: PBMCs or T cells enriched from blood (not recorded which). CDR3 in amino acids: CASSSTGSHGYTF. DNA for the CDR3: TGTGCCAGCAGTTCTACAGGGTCTCATGGCTACACCTTC.